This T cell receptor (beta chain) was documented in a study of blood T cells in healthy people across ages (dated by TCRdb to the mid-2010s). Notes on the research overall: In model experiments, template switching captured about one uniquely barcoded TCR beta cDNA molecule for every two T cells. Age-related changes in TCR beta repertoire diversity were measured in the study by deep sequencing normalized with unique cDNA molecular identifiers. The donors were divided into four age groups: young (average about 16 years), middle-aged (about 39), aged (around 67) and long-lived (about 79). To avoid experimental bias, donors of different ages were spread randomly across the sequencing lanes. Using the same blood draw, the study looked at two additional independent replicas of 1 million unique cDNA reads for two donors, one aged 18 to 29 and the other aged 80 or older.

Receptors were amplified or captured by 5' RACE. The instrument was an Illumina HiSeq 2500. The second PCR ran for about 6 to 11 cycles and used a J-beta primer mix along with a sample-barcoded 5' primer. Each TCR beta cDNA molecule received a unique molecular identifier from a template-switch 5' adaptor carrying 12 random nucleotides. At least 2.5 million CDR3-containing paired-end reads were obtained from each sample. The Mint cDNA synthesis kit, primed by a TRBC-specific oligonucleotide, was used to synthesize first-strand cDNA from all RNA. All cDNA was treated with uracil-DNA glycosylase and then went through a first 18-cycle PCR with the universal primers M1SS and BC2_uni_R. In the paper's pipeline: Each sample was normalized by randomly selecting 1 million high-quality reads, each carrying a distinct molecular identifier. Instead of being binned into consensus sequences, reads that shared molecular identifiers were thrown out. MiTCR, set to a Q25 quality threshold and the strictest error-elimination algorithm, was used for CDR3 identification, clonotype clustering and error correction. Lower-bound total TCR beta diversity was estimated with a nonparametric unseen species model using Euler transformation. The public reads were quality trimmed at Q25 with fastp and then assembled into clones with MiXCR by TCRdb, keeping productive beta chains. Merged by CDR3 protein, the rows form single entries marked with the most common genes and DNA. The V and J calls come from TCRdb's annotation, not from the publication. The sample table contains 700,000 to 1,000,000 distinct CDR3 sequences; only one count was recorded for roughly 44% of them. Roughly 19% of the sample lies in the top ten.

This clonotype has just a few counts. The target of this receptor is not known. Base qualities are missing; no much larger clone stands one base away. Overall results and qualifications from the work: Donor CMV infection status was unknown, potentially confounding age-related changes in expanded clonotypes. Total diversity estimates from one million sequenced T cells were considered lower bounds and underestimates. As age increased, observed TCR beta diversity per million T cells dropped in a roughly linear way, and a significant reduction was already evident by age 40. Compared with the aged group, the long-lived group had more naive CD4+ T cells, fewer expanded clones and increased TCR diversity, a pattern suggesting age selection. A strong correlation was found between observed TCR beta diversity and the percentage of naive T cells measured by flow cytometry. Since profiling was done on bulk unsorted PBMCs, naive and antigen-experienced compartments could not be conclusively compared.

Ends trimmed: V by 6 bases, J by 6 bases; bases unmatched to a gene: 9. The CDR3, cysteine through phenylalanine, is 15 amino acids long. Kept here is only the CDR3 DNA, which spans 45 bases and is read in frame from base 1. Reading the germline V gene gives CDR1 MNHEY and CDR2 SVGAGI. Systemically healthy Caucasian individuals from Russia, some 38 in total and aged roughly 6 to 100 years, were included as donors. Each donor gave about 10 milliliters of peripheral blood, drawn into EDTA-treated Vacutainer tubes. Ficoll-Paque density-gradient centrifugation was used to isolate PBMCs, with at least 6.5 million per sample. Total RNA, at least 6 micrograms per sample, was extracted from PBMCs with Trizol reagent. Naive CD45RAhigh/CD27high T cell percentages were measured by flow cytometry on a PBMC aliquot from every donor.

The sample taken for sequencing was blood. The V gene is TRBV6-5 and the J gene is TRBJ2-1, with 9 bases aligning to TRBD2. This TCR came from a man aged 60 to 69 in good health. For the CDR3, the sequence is CASSPRAGGTNEQFF. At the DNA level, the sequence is TGTGCCAGCAGCCCCCGGGCGGGGGGGACCAATGAGCAGTTCTTC.